This T cell receptor (beta chain) comes out of a study of T cell responses to AZD1222 COVID-19 vaccine. Sequencing used immunoSEQ multiplex PCR; TCRdb keeps in-frame clones, though not all of them. Of some 150,000 clones in the sample, around 90% are singletons; the top ten hold approximately 4%. Germline V gives CDR1 LNHDA, CDR2 SQIVND (reference sequence). The length of the CDR3 is 13 residues. V gave up 6 bases and J gave up 4 bases, with 12 bases separating them. The chain couples TRBV19 to TRBJ1-2; D is perhaps TRBD1 (5 bases). The specimen was peripheral blood, collected 28 days after the second dose of the MenACWY control vaccine. The clonotype comes from an adult who received the MenACWY meningococcal vaccine as a control. This CDR3 is CASRMGGFYGYTF. CDR3 nucleotide sequence: TGTGCCAGTAGGATGGGGGGATTCTATGGCTACACCTTC.